The TCR beta chain described here comes from a study of T cell responses to AZD1222 COVID-19 vaccine (dated by TCRdb to the early 2020s). Some background on the complete study: TCR sequencing covered roughly 230 trial participants: approximately 200 given two doses of AZD1222 and some 25 given two doses of MenACWY control vaccine. Trial participants were enrolled by age into 18-55, 56-69 and 70-plus year subgroups, with about 150, 27 and 61 TCR-sequenced participants respectively.

The sample's time point, from its label and the paper: about 28 days (+/-7) after the second vaccine dose. AZD1222 recipients given second doses at about 4 weeks or at about 12 weeks were pooled, since spike-specific TCR depth and breadth were not found to differ between the two schedules. Samples from vaccinated people were obtained from the UK trials COV001 and COV002, which included a single-blind randomized controlled phase 2/3 trial of AZD1222 (ChAdOx1 nCoV-19) in healthy adults. Trial participant PBMC samples were collected at day 0 and day 28 after the second dose for TCRbeta chain sequencing. With respect to this clone: Which antigen it targets is not known. A junction boundary mismatches the germline segment, possibly from a read error.

Broader findings and caveats from the paper: Epitopes outside the regions mutated in the B.1.351 and B.1.1.7 variants were reportedly recognized by nearly half of the unique spike-specific TCRs. Vaccine-associated CD4 TCRs spanned the whole spike protein, with dominant responses in regions 160-218 and 743-854. Participants were mostly white British, with more females than males. The authors suggested clonal diversity may have been underestimated. Conclusions about previously exposed vaccinees are limited because only five or six AZD1222 recipients were SARS-CoV-2 seropositive at baseline. The 56-69-year group was small, and its depth increase did not reach significance, likely because of low power. No day 14 peak-response samples were available, so repertoires were characterized only after the peak T cell response. Spike-specific TCR breadth and depth rose significantly after two AZD1222 doses compared with day 0 and with MenACWY recipients.

The germline V gene encodes CDR1 SSHAT and CDR2 FNYEAQ (reference sequence). Taken from cysteine to phenylalanine, the CDR3 has 15 residues. Of all the DNA, just the CDR3 is kept, 45 bases in frame from base 1. The CDR3 regions of human TCRbeta chains were subjected to immunosequencing. The paper's data handling went like this. Repertoire TCRs were matched against a reference library of SARS-CoV-2-specific TCRs generated with the MIRA antigen-specificity platform. Breadth was defined as the fraction of unique TCRs that were SARS-CoV-2-associated, and depth was defined as the fraction of total T cells that were SARS-CoV-2-associated. Using the MIRA data, every spike-specific TCR was mapped to the spike region that the TCR reacted to and assigned to either a CD4 or a CD8 class. Log10-transformed breadth and depth values were compared by one-way ANOVA with Sidak's multiple comparisons tests. The source is immuneACCESS, and TCRdb retained only in-frame sequences with V and J called. Part of the clones is not carried over; for the studies checked, unresolved V genes explain less than half of this, and the remainder is unexplained. V and J calls and clone size are given by that table; D and trimming were obtained from the DNA. This sample holds some 140,000 clones; 85% to 95% were observed only once. The top ten constitute approximately 6.8% of the sample.

This specimen consisted of peripheral blood, obtained 28 days after the second AZD1222 dose. The V gene is TRBV7-7 and the J gene is TRBJ2-5; the D region possibly corresponds to TRBD1 (5 bases align). The receptor's source is an adult who received the AZD1222 COVID-19 vaccine. The nucleotide sequence reads as follows: TGTGCTAGCAGCTTATGGGGCCCCAAAGGAGAGACCCAGTACTTC. Its translation is CASSLWGPKGETQYF.